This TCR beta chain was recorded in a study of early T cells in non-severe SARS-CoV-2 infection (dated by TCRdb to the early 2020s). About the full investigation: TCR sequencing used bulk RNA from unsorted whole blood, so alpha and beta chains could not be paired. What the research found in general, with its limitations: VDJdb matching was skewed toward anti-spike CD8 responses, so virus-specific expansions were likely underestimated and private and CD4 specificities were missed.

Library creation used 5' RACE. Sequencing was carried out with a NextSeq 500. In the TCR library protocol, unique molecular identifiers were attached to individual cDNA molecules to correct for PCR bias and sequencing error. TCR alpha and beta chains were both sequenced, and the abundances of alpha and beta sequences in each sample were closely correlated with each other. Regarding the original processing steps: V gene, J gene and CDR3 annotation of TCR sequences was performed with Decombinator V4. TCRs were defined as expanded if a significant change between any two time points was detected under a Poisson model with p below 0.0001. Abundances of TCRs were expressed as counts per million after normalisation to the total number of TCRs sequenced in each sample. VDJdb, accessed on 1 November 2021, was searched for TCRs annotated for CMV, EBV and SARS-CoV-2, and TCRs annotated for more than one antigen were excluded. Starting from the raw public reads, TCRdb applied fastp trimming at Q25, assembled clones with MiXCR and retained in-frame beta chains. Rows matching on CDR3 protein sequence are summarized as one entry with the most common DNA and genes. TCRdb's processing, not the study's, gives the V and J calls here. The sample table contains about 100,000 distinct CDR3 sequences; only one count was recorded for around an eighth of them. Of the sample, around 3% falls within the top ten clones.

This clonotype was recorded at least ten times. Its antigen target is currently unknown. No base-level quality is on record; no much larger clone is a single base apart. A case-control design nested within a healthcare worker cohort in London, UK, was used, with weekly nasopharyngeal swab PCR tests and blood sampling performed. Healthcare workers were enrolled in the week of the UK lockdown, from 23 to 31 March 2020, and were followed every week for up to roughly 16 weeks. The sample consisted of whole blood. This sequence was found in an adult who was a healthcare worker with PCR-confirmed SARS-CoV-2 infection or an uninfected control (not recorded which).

The nucleotide sequence is TGTGCCAGCAGTACCCCGACAGGGTATAATTCACCCCTCCACTTT. Protein translation: CASSTPTGYNSPLHF. This chain joins TRBV27 to TRBJ1-6; a stretch of 7 junction bases matches TRBD1. The CDR3 has 15 amino acids, counting the end cysteine and phenylalanine. CDR3 DNA only is kept here, 45 bases in frame from base 1. Per the germline V gene (reference sequence), MNHEY is the CDR1 and SMNVEV is the CDR2. Trimming leaves V shorter by 5 bases and J shorter by 4 bases, with the junction holding 5 bases beyond the gene matches.